Presented here are 30 T cell receptor beta chains from one specimen sequenced in a study of blood T cell repertoires in COVID-19. The data were produced by immunoSEQ multiplex PCR, yet TCRdb's version contains in-frame clones alone and is incomplete. The table shows 150,000 to 200,000 clones, with around 77% occurring only once. Source material: peripheral blood. The receptors shown here come from a man between 60 and 75 years old with active or convalescent COVID-19.

The chain is built from TRBV18 and TRBJ2-2, with 8 bases aligning to TRBD1. This CDR3 contains 15 residues. In germline, CDR1 is KGHSH, CDR2 LQKENI. V lost 3 bases to trimming and J lost 1 base; unmatched junction nucleotides: 1. CDR3 nucleotide sequence: TGTGCCAGCTCACCCGACAGGGGGAACACCGGGGAGCTGTTTTTT. This codes for CASSPDRGNTGELFF.

V and J are TRBV7-9 and TRBJ1-5; a possible D gene is TRBD1 (5 bases). The germline gives CDR1 SEHNR, CDR2 FQNEAQ (reference sequence). This CDR3 has 14 residues. Trimming shortened V by 5 bases and J by 0 bases, and 8 bases separated the two germline ends. The CDR3 spells CASSPGNSNQPQHF. CDR3 DNA: TGTGCCAGCAGCCCAGGGAATAGCAATCAGCCCCAGCATTTT.

This clone came up once. CDR3 sequence (DNA): TGTGCCAGCTGGTTGGGGACAGGGAGTTTTGAGCAGTTCTTC. It is translated as CASWLGTGSFEQFF. The chain joins TRBV7-2 to TRBJ2-1, with 9 positions matching TRBD1. The CDR3 is 14 amino acids. Germline CDR1 reads SGHTA; CDR2 reads FQGNSA. With V trimmed by 8 bases and J by 9 bases, 11 bases remained unmatched.

V and J are TRBV15 and TRBJ1-3; 7 nucleotides match TRBD1. V lost 0 bases, J lost 0 bases, and 5 bases stayed unmatched. Germline V gene sequence: CDR1 LNHNV, CDR2 YYDKDF (reference sequence). The CDR3 sequence is 17 residues long. CDR3 nucleotides: TGTGCCACCAGCAGAGATTTTGGGACAGACTCTGGAAACACCATATATTTT. It specifies CATSRDFGTDSGNTIYF.

Here the CDR3 DNA reads TGTGCCGCCAGGGGACAGGGGGCTGCAGATACGCAGTATTTT. This translates into CAARGQGAADTQYF. The chain recombines TRBV28 with TRBJ2-3, with 12 bases matching TRBD1. This CDR3 is built from 14 residues. V trimming: 11 bases; J trimming: 4 bases; junction bases outside the gene matches: 7. Germline V gives CDR1 MDHEN, CDR2 SYDVKM.

The chain has TRBV5-4 and TRBJ1-2, with TRBD1 identical over 9 bases. Germline-derived CDR1 and CDR2 are SGHNT and YYREEE (reference sequence). The CDR3 consists of 15 residues. Trimming at V came to 2 bases and at J to 4 bases, leaving 6 bases not matched to a gene. In DNA, the CDR3 is TGTGCCAGCAGCTTTCAACAGGGGGCGGGCTATGGCTACACCTTC. Translation gives CASSFQQGAGYGYTF.

This sequence joins TRBV4-3 and TRBJ1-1; 8 nucleotides line up with TRBD1. CDR1 is LGHNA, CDR2 YSLEER, per germline. V lost 10 bases and J lost 10; bases outside the gene matches: 11. This CDR3 comprises 12 residues. The CDR3 here is CATPGQAFRAFF. The CDR3 nucleotides read TGCGCCACCCCGGGACAGGCCTTTCGAGCTTTCTTT.

The chain couples TRBV19 to TRBJ2-4; D uncertain. CDR1 is LNHDA and CDR2 is SQIVND in the germline V gene (reference sequence). Between the trimmed V and J ends, which lost 1 base and 0 bases, there was a span of 10 bases. This CDR3 is 16 amino acids long. The CDR3 DNA follows: TGTGCCAGTAGTATAGCCGGTCCTGTAGCCAAAAACATTCAGTACTTC. This encodes CASSIAGPVAKNIQYF.

A few counts support this clone. The gene calls are TRBV5-6 and TRBJ2-7, with 12 nucleotides matching TRBD2. The CDR3 consists of 16 residues. The junction had 2 bases not matched to a gene; V was cut back by 0 bases and J by 1 base. Germline CDR1 and CDR2: SGHDT and YYEEEE. The CDR3 protein is CASSLAGTSGSYEQYF. CDR3 DNA sequence: TGTGCCAGCAGCTTGGCCGGGACTAGCGGGTCCTACGAGCAGTACTTC.

V usage is TRBV15 and J usage is TRBJ2-7; 10 bases match TRBD1. The CDR3 contains 21 residues. J lost 3 bases, V lost 2 bases, and 22 bases had no gene match. Germline V gene data show CDR1 as LNHNV and CDR2 as YYDKDF (reference sequence). The CDR3 region has the DNA TGTGCCACCAGCAGACCGCCCCCGGGACAGGGGACTCCGAGTATCTTCTACGAGCAGTACTTC. It translates to CATSRPPPGQGTPSIFYEQYF. The whole variable domain, filled in from reference TRBV15 and TRBJ2-7, reads DAMVIQNPRYQVTQFGKPVTLSCSQTLNHNVMYWYQQKSSQAPKLLFHYYDKDFNNEADTPDNFQSRRPNTSFCFLDIRSPGLGDTAMYLCATSRPPPGQGTPSIFYEQYFGPGTRLTVT.

This rearrangement joins TRBV2 to TRBJ1-1; 7 bases are shared with TRBD1. V lost 6 bases and J lost 1; bases outside the gene matches: 2. The CDR3 is made up of 13 amino acids. Per the germline V gene, CDR1 is SNHLY and CDR2 is FYNNEI. The CDR3, as DNA: TGTGCCAGCAGGCGGGACAGGAACACTGAAGCTTTCTTT. Its protein product is CASRRDRNTEAFF.

The rearrangement uses TRBV7-2 and TRBJ2-2; tentative D call: TRBD2 (5 bases). V lost 2 bases, J lost 1 base, and 8 bases lay in between. The CDR3 runs to 15 residues. Germline V gives CDR1 SGHTA, CDR2 FQGNSA. For the CDR3, the DNA is TGTGCCAGCAGCTTAATGGACTGGAACACCGGGGAGCTGTTTTTT. Amino acid sequence: CASSLMDWNTGELFF.

This clone was recorded once. The chain combines TRBV18 with TRBJ2-7; 7 bases are shared with TRBD1. The junction had 8 bases not matched to a gene; V was cut back by 0 bases and J by 3 bases. The V gene's germline CDR1 is KGHSH and CDR2 LQKENI. This CDR3 contains 16 residues. The CDR3 reads CASSPPIGTEDYEQYF. DNA for the CDR3: TGTGCCAGCTCACCACCGATTGGGACAGAAGACTACGAGCAGTACTTC.

The V and J genes are TRBV7-8 and TRBJ2-6; no definite D call. CDR1 is SGHVS and CDR2 is FQNEAQ in the germline V gene. V dropped 0 bases and J dropped 0 bases, with 18 bases sitting between them. The CDR3 has 20 residues. CDR3: CASSLAAHSLYSSGANVLTF. The CDR3, as DNA: TGTGCCAGCAGCTTAGCGGCTCATTCTCTTTACAGCTCTGGGGCCAACGTCCTGACTTTC.

The chain is built from TRBV6-2 or TRBV6-3 and TRBJ1-2; 10 nucleotides agree with TRBD1. The trim removed 6 bases at V and 4 bases at J, leaving 8 bases unmatched. The CDR3 contains 15 residues. The germline V gene encodes CDR1 MNHEY and CDR2 SVGEGT. The CDR3 region has the DNA TGTGCCAGCAGCCCTGACAGGGGGCTGGTCTATGGCTACACCTTC. This translates into CASSPDRGLVYGYTF.

The rearrangement joins TRBV7-2 to TRBJ2-5; 8 positions agree with TRBD1. V was pared by 7 bases and J by 5 bases, with 6 bases of the junction left unmatched. The CDR3 is 13 amino acids. Germline V gene lookup returns CDR1 SGHTA and CDR2 FQGNSA. The CDR3 loop is CASTKGQVETQYF. For the CDR3, the DNA is TGTGCCAGCACAAAGGGACAGGTCGAGACCCAGTACTTC.

This sequence joins TRBV7-8 and TRBJ1-3, with 9 bases that match TRBD1. The junction had 4 bases not matched to a gene; V was cut back by 1 base and J by 3 bases. Germline V gene lookup returns CDR1 SGHVS and CDR2 FQNEAQ. CDR3 length: 16 residues. CDR3 bases: TGTGCCAGCAGCTTAGAACAGGGGGCGTATGGAAACACCATATATTTT. This encodes CASSLEQGAYGNTIYF. Complete variable domain (other parts from reference TRBV7-8 and TRBJ1-3): GAGVSQSPRYKVAKRGQDVALRCDPISGHVSLFWYQQALGQGPEFLTYFQNEAQLDKSGLPSDRFFAERPEGSVSTLKIQRTQQEDSAVYLCASSLEQGAYGNTIYFGEGSWLTVV.

V is TRBV6-5 and J is TRBJ1-2; TRBD1 aligns across 9 bases. Germline CDR1 is MNHEY and CDR2 is SVGAGI. The CDR3 spans 15 residues. The junction had 7 bases not matched to a gene; V was cut back by 1 base and J by 7 bases. CDR3 residues: CASSYCPDRGCGYTF. The CDR3 nucleotides read TGTGCCAGCAGTTACTGCCCCGACAGGGGGTGTGGCTACACCTTC.

The chain employs TRBV7-8 and TRBJ1-3; weak D call: TRBD1 (5 bases). CDR3 length: 16 residues. CDR1 is SGHVS, CDR2 FQNEAQ, per germline. Trimming took 5 bases from V and 5 from J, leaving 19 bases between them. The CDR3 sequence is CASSPITGVTRNTIYF. The DNA for the CDR3 is TGTGCCAGCAGCCCAATTACAGGAGTCACACGAAACACCATATATTTT.

CDR3 amino acids: CASSHPQGAGVEPQHF. The CDR3 coding sequence is TGTGCCAGCAGCCACCCGCAGGGGGCAGGAGTGGAGCCCCAGCATTTT. The chain couples TRBV7-2 to TRBJ1-5; TRBD1 agrees at 8 bases. V gave up 5 bases and J gave up 8 bases; unmatched junction bases: 14. This CDR3 region has 16 residues. Germline CDR1 SGHTA, CDR2 FQGNSA.

There are a few counts of this clone. V is TRBV6-5 and J is TRBJ2-3; weak D call: TRBD1 (6 bases). Per the germline V gene, CDR1 is MNHEY and CDR2 is SVGAGI. The V and J ends lost 4 bases and 5 bases respectively, with 16 bases between them. This CDR3 comprises 15 residues. The CDR3, as DNA: TGTGCCAGCAGTTCCTTCCCGGACAGTGGAGATACGCAGTATTTT. Residues: CASSSFPDSGDTQYF.

The chain has TRBV20-1 and TRBJ2-1, with a tentative D call TRBD1 (5 bases). The V and J ends lost 3 bases and 5 bases respectively, with 20 bases between them. This CDR3 has 16 residues. Germline assignment: CDR1 DFQATT and CDR2 SNEGSKA (reference sequence). The CDR3: CSASRGIRAWDNEQFF. DNA for the CDR3: TGCAGTGCTAGTAGGGGAATCCGGGCCTGGGACAATGAGCAGTTCTTC.

The CDR3 nucleotides are TGTGCCAGCAGCTTAAGTCAGGGGACCCACAATGAGCAGTTCTTC. Translating gives CASSLSQGTHNEQFF. The chain employs TRBV7-3 and TRBJ2-1; weak D call: TRBD1 (6 bases). Germline V CDR1 and CDR2: SGHTA, FQGTGA. Trimming cost V 1 base and J 5 bases, with 12 bases left between them. This CDR3 contains 15 residues.

The table lists this clone with a count of one. The chain employs TRBV19 and TRBJ2-5; TRBD1 agrees at 8 bases. The CDR3 consists of 15 residues. Looked up from germline, CDR1 is LNHDA and CDR2 is SQIVND (reference sequence). With V trimmed by 4 bases and J by 5 bases, 9 bases remained unmatched. The CDR3 here is CASSTNRGSHETQYF. CDR3 sequence (DNA): TGTGCCAGTAGTACAAACAGGGGGTCCCACGAGACCCAGTACTTC.

This clone was counted only a few times. This sequence joins TRBV9 and TRBJ2-2; TRBD2 aligns across 8 bases. Germline trimming cut 0 bases from V and 1 base from J; bases unmatched to any gene: 2. CDR3 length: 16 residues. The germline CDR1 and CDR2 sequences are SGDLS and YYNGEE. The CDR3 DNA reads as TGTGCCAGCAGCGTAGAGAGCGGGGGGAACACCGGGGAGCTGTTTTTT. This sequence encodes CASSVESGGNTGELFF.

This chain joins TRBV7-3 and TRBJ2-3; TRBD2 agrees at 8 bases. The CDR3 is 16 amino acids. Germline V gene sequence: CDR1 SGHTA, CDR2 FQGTGA. V trimming: 5 bases; J trimming: 6 bases; junction bases outside the gene matches: 13. CDR3: CASSPMGGRTPDTQYF. As DNA, the CDR3 is TGTGCCAGCAGCCCTATGGGCGGGAGGACCCCGGATACGCAGTATTTT.

V gene TRBV12-3 or TRBV12-4 combines with J gene TRBJ2-1; TRBD1 agrees at 8 bases. The CDR3 consists of 12 residues. V lost 10 bases to trimming and J lost 7 bases; unmatched junction nucleotides: 6. CDR3 protein: CATGQGRNEQFF. Written as DNA, the CDR3 is TGTGCCACCGGACAGGGAAGGAATGAGCAGTTCTTC.

This clone was counted a single time. The J gene is TRBJ2-1, the V gene TRBV7-2, with 11 positions matching TRBD2. CDR1 and CDR2 from the germline V gene are SGHTA and FQGNSA. The CDR3 length is 14 residues. V lost 5 bases and J lost 9; bases outside the gene matches: 6. The DNA for the CDR3 is TGTGCCAGCAGCCAGGCCCTAGCGGGAGGTGAGCAGTTCTTC. This gives the protein CASSQALAGGEQFF.

The chain joins TRBV5-1 to TRBJ2-1, with TRBD2 matching 9 bases. The CDR3 is 15 amino acids. With V trimmed by 5 bases and J by 5 bases, 8 bases remained unmatched. Germline V gives CDR1 SGHRS, CDR2 YFSETQ. Here the CDR3 reads CASRNSGTSNNEQFF. The CDR3 DNA follows: TGCGCCAGCAGGAACTCCGGGACTAGCAACAATGAGCAGTTCTTC.

The V gene is TRBV24-1, the J gene TRBJ2-2; D may be TRBD2 (5 bases). Trimming left V 6 bases short and J 4 bases short, with 8 bases between. The CDR3 is made up of 13 amino acids. Germline V gene lookup returns CDR1 KGHDR and CDR2 SFDVKD. CDR3 sequence reads: CATSRGATGELFF. DNA for the CDR3: TGTGCCACCAGTCGGGGAGCCACCGGGGAGCTGTTTTTT.